The clone carrying this TCR beta chain was found many times. Its antigen is currently unknown. The entry originates in a study of Graves' ophthalmopathy and Graves' hyperthyroidism. Study-wide results and limits: Ophthalmopathy could be told apart from stable hyperthyroidism by a 13-signature model (around 85% sensitivity, around 79% specificity).

Someone took the PBMCs out of 10 ml of fresh peripheral blood. The CDR3 runs to 14 residues. V was pared by 6 bases and J by 1 base, with 15 bases between. Germline values: CDR1 DFQATT, CDR2 SNEGSKA (reference sequence). RNA transcripts were the source from which TCR beta CDR3 regions were amplified. Following a first-round RT-PCR that used HTBI primers, a second-round multiplex PCR was carried out. TCRdb reprocessed the multiplex PCR reads via MiXCR and lists one record per CDR3 protein. Of around 660,000 distinct CDR3 sequences listed, roughly 39% are singletons. The sequence was collected from an adult man with Graves' ophthalmopathy. This chain connects TRBV20-1 to TRBJ2-5; weak D call: TRBD2 (6 bases). The sample taken for sequencing was peripheral blood. DNA of the CDR3: TGCAGTGCCGAGCCTCCCGGGGGCCAAGAGACCCAGTACTTC. Its protein is CSAEPPGGQETQYF.